What follows is one T cell receptor beta chain and its context. The data derive from a study of blood T cell repertoires in COVID-19. Sequencing used immunoSEQ multiplex PCR; TCRdb keeps in-frame clones, though not all of them. The sample shows 100,000 to 150,000 clones, around 79% of them seen only once. V was pared by 3 bases and J by 0 bases, with 15 bases between. The CDR3 totals 16 residues. Looked up from germline, CDR1 is DFQATT and CDR2 is SNEGSKA (reference sequence). The origin of this receptor is a man in his sixties or seventies with acute or convalescent COVID-19. V is TRBV20-1 and J is TRBJ2-1, with D perhaps matching TRBD2 (5 bases). Sequences were obtained from peripheral blood. CDR3 loop: CSASYPGKSSYNEQFF. DNA of the CDR3: TGCAGTGCTAGTTATCCGGGGAAGAGCTCCTACAATGAGCAGTTCTTC.